Shown below are 5 T cell receptor beta chains from a single sample sequenced in a study of T-cell reconstitution after alpha-beta-depleted transplantation in children (TCRdb year 2016). Libraries were prepared through PCR. The instrument was an Illumina HiSeq 2500. Molecular barcoding was employed in the preparation of TCR libraries, with unique molecular identifiers being used to normalize TCRbeta repertoire quantification. In-frame beta chains were kept once TCRdb had trimmed the public reads at Q25 with fastp and called clones with MiXCR. Records with the same CDR3 protein are collapsed into one entry carrying the most frequent genes and DNA. For this sample the table gives 150,000 to 250,000 distinct CDR3 sequences, of which approximately 6% were detected only once. Together, the top ten hold around 4.4% of the sample. Reading the label with the study, this specimen's treatment or condition is: allogeneic hematopoietic cell transplantation with graft depleted of TCRalphabeta T cells and CD19 B cells.

This specimen was PBMCs, taken before TCRalphabeta/CD19-depleted stem cell transplant. The receptors stem from a girl younger than two with combined immunodeficiency, due to receive a stem cell transplant.

The table lists this clonotype with a few counts. The chain is built from TRBV2 and TRBJ2-5; 13 bases line up with TRBD2. Germline loops: CDR1 SNHLY, CDR2 FYNNEI. With 3 bases clipped from V and 2 bases from J, the junction kept 3 bases outside the gene matches. The length of the CDR3 is 16 residues. The CDR3 is CASSEGTSGAQETQYF. The CDR3 DNA reads TGTGCCAGCAGTGAGGGGACTAGCGGGGCTCAAGAGACCCAGTACTTC.

Ten or more counts support this clonotype. The rearrangement links TRBV4-2 to TRBJ1-1; D is unclear. Germline CDR1 LGHNA, CDR2 YNFKEQ. CDR3 length: 15 amino acids. V lost 1 base and J lost 2, with 11 bases in between. The CDR3 protein is CASSQGEGPNTEAFF. CDR3 DNA: TGTGCCAGCAGCCAAGGGGAAGGGCCCAACACTGAAGCTTTCTTT.

This clonotype was observed many times. The chain employs TRBV18 and TRBJ2-7; the D is unclear. V lost 5 bases to trimming and J lost 4 bases, with 21 bases between them. The germline V gene encodes CDR1 KGHSH and CDR2 LQKENI. The CDR3 is 16 amino acids. CDR3 in DNA: TGTGCCAGCTCATCAAGTCTAGAAACAGTCCCTTACGAGCAGTACTTC. Translating it yields CASSSSLETVPYEQYF.

This clonotype was counted at least ten times. The rearrangement uses TRBV7-6 and TRBJ2-5; no clear D gene. Per the germline V gene, CDR1 is SGHVS and CDR2 is FNYEAQ. Between the trimmed V and J ends, which lost 1 base and 2 bases, there was a span of 11 bases. The CDR3 contains 15 residues. Here the CDR3 DNA reads TGTGCCAGCAGCTTAGAATGGGGATGGCAAGAGACCCAGTACTTC. This codes for CASSLEWGWQETQYF.

This clonotype was detected many times. This chain links TRBV20-1 with TRBJ2-3; 7 bases line up with TRBD2. Trimming cost V 6 bases and J 5 bases; bases outside gene matches: 17. There are 16 residues in the CDR3. Germline V gives CDR1 DFQATT, CDR2 SNEGSKA (reference sequence). The CDR3 protein is CSAQRNLGRGGDTQYF. DNA for the CDR3: TGCAGTGCACAGAGAAATTTGGGGAGGGGAGGAGATACGCAGTATTTT.